The 17 T cell receptor beta chains given below trace back to one sample, sequenced in a study of shared clonotypes between healthy human individuals. Sequenced by immunoSEQ multiplex PCR; TCRdb stores in-frame clones only, minus some. The data contain under 850,000 clones, more than 85% of them singletons. CD45RO-negative cells were positively selected for CCR7, leaving out terminally differentiated effector memory CD45RA+ cells. The sequenced sample was naive CD8+ T cells sorted from blood. The receptors were sampled from a man younger than 40 in good health.

The V gene is TRBV9, the J gene TRBJ2-7; D call uncertain. The CDR3 totals 15 residues. The V and J ends lost 0 bases and 3 bases respectively, with 13 bases between them. Germline V gene lookup returns CDR1 SGDLS and CDR2 YYNGEE. In DNA, the CDR3 is TGTGCCAGCAGCGTAGAGGGTCAGGCGAACTACGAGCAGTACTTC. This translates into CASSVEGQANYEQYF.

V is TRBV4-3 and J is TRBJ1-5; possible D gene TRBD1, 5 bases. The CDR3 consists of 15 residues. Germline assignment: CDR1 LGHNA and CDR2 YSLEER. V was trimmed by 0 bases and J by 3 bases, leaving 9 bases between them. The CDR3 is CASSQDGGDNQPQHF. The CDR3 region has the DNA TGCGCCAGCAGCCAAGACGGAGGGGACAATCAGCCCCAGCATTTT.

The chain couples TRBV4-1 to TRBJ2-7; TRBD1 agrees at 9 bases. CDR3 length equals 15 residues. V trimming: 4 bases; J trimming: 2 bases; junction bases outside the gene matches: 6. Germline V gene data show CDR1 as MGHRA and CDR2 as YSYEKL. CDR3 in amino acids: CASSRADRGPYEQYF. CDR3 in DNA: TGCGCCAGCAGCCGCGCGGACAGGGGACCCTACGAGCAGTACTTC.

As for this clone: The same CDR3 is also encoded by other DNA sequences in this sample. This chain joins TRBV29-1 and TRBJ2-2; 7 positions agree with TRBD1. Germline loops: CDR1 SQVTM, CDR2 ANQGSEA. The CDR3 contains 14 residues. V dropped 6 bases and J dropped 1; count of bases not matched to a gene: 5. The CDR3 bases are TGCAGCGTCGCCGGGACAGAGAACACCGGGGAGCTGTTTTTT. It translates to CSVAGTENTGELFF.

The chain combines TRBV11-2 with TRBJ2-2; possible D gene TRBD1, 5 bases. CDR3 length: 14 residues. CDR1 SGHAT and CDR2 FQNNGV come from the germline V gene. Trimming took off 6 bases at V and 7 bases at J, with 15 bases between the two ends. The CDR3 loop reads CASRTTVRGGELFF. The CDR3 nucleotides are TGTGCCAGCAGGACGACAGTGCGAGGCGGGGAGCTGTTTTTT.

CDR3 nucleotides: TGTGCCAGCAGCTCCCGGGGAGGAGGATACAATGAGCAGTTCTTC. The encoded protein is CASSSRGGGYNEQFF. The chain couples TRBV11-3 to TRBJ2-1; perhaps TRBD2 as D (6 bases). This CDR3 is built from 15 residues. Trimming stripped 4 bases from V and 4 bases from J, with 14 bases between. Germline CDR1 and CDR2: SGHNT and YENEEA.

The chain is built from TRBV25-1 and TRBJ2-3, with unresolved D. V was cut by 5 bases and J by 1 base, with 16 bases left in between. The CDR3 is 16 amino acids. CDR1 and CDR2 (germline): MGHDK, SYGVNS. The DNA of the CDR3 is TGTGCCAGCAGTCAAAGCTGGCTAGAAGGCACAGATACGCAGTATTTT. The encoded protein is CASSQSWLEGTDTQYF.

This sequence joins TRBV18 and TRBJ2-1; 9 nucleotides agree with TRBD2. The CDR3 is 16 amino acids. CDR1 and CDR2 (germline): KGHSH, LQKENI. The junction had 9 bases not matched to a gene; V was cut back by 0 bases and J by 9 bases. The CDR3 sequence is CASSPPLREGLFEQFF. The CDR3 DNA reads TGTGCCAGCTCACCACCGTTGCGGGAGGGCCTCTTTGAGCAGTTCTTC.

This chain uses TRBV29-1 with TRBJ2-7; 9 nucleotides line up with TRBD2. The germline gives CDR1 SQVTM, CDR2 ANQGSEA. The J segment lost 2 bases and the V segment lost 6 bases, leaving 8 bases of the junction unmatched. The CDR3 runs to 14 residues. As DNA, the CDR3 is TGCAGCGTGCCATTGGCGGGAGGGCCCTACGAGCAGTACTTC. Translated: CSVPLAGGPYEQYF.

In its sample, this clone was seen once. The V gene is TRBV5-6, the J gene TRBJ1-1; D may be TRBD1 (5 bases). There are 15 residues in the CDR3. Trimming took off 5 bases at V and 0 bases at J, with 14 bases between the two ends. CDR1 and CDR2 (germline): SGHDT, YYEEEE. CDR3 region: CASRRRGEMNTEAFF. The DNA for the CDR3 is TGTGCCAGCAGGCGTCGAGGGGAGATGAACACTGAAGCTTTCTTT. Full variable domain (remainder filled in from reference TRBV5-6 and TRBJ1-1): DAGVTQSPTHLIKTRGQQVTLRCSPKSGHDTVSWYQQALGQGPQFIFQYYEEEERQRGNFPDRFSGHQFPNYSSELNVNALLLGDSALYLCASRRRGEMNTEAFFGQGTRLTVV.

V gene TRBV19 combines with J gene TRBJ2-2, with 7 positions matching TRBD2. V gave up 6 bases and J gave up 3 bases; unmatched junction bases: 13. Per germline, CDR1 LNHDA and CDR2 SQIVND (reference sequence). CDR3 length: 17 amino acids. DNA for the CDR3: TGTGCCAGTAGCCTTAGTTCGTTAGCGGGCGACACCGGGGAGCTGTTTTTT. Protein product: CASSLSSLAGDTGELFF.

This clone was detected only once. CDR3 protein: CASSQVAGAKNIQYF. The CDR3 nucleotides are TGCGCCAGCAGCCAAGTAGCTGGCGCCAAAAACATTCAGTACTTC. The chain employs TRBV4-1 and TRBJ2-4; no reliable D call. The germline CDR1 and CDR2 sequences are MGHRA and YSYEKL. Trimming pared 1 base from V and 1 base from J, leaving 8 bases between. The CDR3 length is 15 residues.

The genes are TRBV28 and TRBJ2-7; D perhaps matches TRBD1 (6 bases). The CDR3 has 14 residues. The V gene's germline CDR1 is MDHEN and CDR2 SYDVKM. The V end was cut by 2 bases, the J end by 5 bases, with 13 bases between. This CDR3 is CASSLRSRGDEQYF. The CDR3 DNA reads as TGTGCCAGCAGTTTACGCTCCAGGGGCGACGAGCAGTACTTC.

The chain recombines TRBV27 with TRBJ2-7, with TRBD2 matching 14 bases. The CDR3 spans 16 residues. V trimming: 5 bases; J trimming: 6 bases; junction bases outside the gene matches: 9. Germline CDR1 is MNHEY and CDR2 is SMNVEV (reference sequence). The CDR3 bases are TGTGCCAGCAGTCGGGGACTAGCGGGAGATTTGCGCGAGCAGTACTTC. It translates to CASSRGLAGDLREQYF.

The chain carries TRBV4-3 and TRBJ2-1; the match to TRBD2 covers 13 bases. There are 15 residues in the CDR3. The trim removed 8 bases at V and 5 bases at J, leaving 6 bases unmatched. Germline V gene data show CDR1 as LGHNA and CDR2 as YSLEER. The CDR3 region is CASAQGLAGHNEQFF. The CDR3, as DNA: TGCGCCAGCGCTCAGGGACTAGCGGGACACAATGAGCAGTTCTTC.

The J gene is TRBJ2-7, the V gene TRBV18, with D uncertain. The V gene's germline CDR1 is KGHSH and CDR2 LQKENI. The CDR3 extends over 13 amino acids. V lost 5 bases, J lost 0 bases, and 8 bases lay in between. This chain's CDR3 is CASSVPGSYEQYF. The CDR3 DNA is TGTGCCAGCTCAGTGCCCGGCTCCTACGAGCAGTACTTC.

The genes are TRBV28 and TRBJ1-1, with TRBD1 as a possible D gene (5 bases). This CDR3 is 14 amino acids long. CDR1 is MDHEN and CDR2 is SYDVKM in the germline V gene. The V end was cut by 3 bases, the J end by 5 bases, with 13 bases between. CDR3 sequence: CASSLGRAGTEAFF. CDR3 bases: TGTGCCAGCAGTTTGGGCAGGGCGGGGACTGAAGCTTTCTTT.